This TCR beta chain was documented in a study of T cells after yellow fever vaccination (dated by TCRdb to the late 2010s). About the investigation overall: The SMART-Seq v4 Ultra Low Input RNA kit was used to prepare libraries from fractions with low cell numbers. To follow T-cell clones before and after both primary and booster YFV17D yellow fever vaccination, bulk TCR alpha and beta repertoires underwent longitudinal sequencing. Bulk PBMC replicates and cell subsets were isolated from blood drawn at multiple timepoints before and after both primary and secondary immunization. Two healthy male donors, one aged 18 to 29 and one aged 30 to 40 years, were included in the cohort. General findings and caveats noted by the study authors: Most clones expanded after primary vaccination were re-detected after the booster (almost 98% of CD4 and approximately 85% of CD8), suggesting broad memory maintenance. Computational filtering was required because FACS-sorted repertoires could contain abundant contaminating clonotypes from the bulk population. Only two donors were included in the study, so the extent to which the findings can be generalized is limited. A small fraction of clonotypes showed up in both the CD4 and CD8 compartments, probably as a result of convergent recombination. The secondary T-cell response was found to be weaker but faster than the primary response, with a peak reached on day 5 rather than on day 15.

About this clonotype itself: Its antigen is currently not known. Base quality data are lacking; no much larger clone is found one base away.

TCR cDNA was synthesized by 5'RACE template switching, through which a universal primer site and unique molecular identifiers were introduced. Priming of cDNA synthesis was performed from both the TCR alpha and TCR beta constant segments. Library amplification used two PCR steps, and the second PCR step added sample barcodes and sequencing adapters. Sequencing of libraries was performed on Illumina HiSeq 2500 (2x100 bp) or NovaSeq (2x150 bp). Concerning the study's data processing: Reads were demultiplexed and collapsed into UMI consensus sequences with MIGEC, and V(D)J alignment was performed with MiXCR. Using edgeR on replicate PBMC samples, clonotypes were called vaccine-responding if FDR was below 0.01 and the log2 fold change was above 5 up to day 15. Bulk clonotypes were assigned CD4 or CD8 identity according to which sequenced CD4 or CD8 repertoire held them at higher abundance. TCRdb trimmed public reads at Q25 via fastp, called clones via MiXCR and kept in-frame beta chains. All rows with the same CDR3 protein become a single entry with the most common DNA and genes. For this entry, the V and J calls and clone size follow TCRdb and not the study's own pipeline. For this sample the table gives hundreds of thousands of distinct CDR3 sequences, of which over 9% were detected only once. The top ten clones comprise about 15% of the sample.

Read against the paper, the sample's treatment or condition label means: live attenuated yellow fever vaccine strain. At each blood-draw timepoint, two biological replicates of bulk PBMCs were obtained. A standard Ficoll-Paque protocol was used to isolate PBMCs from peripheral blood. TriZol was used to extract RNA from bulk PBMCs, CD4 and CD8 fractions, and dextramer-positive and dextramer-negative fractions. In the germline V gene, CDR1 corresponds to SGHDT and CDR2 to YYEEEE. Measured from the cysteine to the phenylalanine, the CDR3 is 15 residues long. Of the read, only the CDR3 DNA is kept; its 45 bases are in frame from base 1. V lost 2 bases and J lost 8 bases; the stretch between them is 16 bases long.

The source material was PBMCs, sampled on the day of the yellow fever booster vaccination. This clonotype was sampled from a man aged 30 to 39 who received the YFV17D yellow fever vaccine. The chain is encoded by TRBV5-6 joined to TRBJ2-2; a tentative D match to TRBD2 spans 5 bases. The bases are TGTGCCAGCAGCTTAGTGGGAGTAAGATCTGGGGAGCTGTTTTTT. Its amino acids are CASSLVGVRSGELFF.